These T cell receptor beta chains were read from a single sample in a study of blood T cell repertoires in COVID-19. The method was immunoSEQ multiplex PCR; TCRdb's version includes in-frame clones alone and lacks a portion of them. The table includes 150,000 to 200,000 clones, roughly 87% detected once. The specimen was peripheral blood. The receptors come from a woman in her 70s with COVID-19, enrolled during active disease. Both conserved end residues are part of each CDR3. A D gene is named only where the DNA matches it firmly.

D	V	J	CDR3	DNA
TRBD1	TRBV5-1	TRBJ1-4	CASSHWDRGREKLFF	TGCGCCAGCAGCCATTGGGACAGGGGAAGAGAAAAACTGTTTTTT
TRBD1	TRBV15	TRBJ1-6	CATSRGQGDSPLHF	TGTGCCACCAGCAGAGGACAGGGGGACTCACCCCTCCACTTT
TRBD1	TRBV6-5	TRBJ1-5	CASSLQGVSQPQHF	TGTGCCAGCAGTTTACAGGGGGTTAGTCAGCCCCAGCATTTT
-	TRBV6-5	TRBJ2-4	CASSFVEGDKNIQYF	TGTGCCAGCAGTTTCGTCGAGGGGGATAAAAACATTCAGTACTTC
-	TRBV27	TRBJ2-5	CASSKGGLADFPGQETQYF	TGTGCCAGCAGTAAAGGGGGGCTAGCGGACTTCCCAGGACAAGAGACCCAGTACTTC
-	TRBV3-1/TRBV3-2	TRBJ2-3	CASSQGPASADTQYF	TGTGCCAGCAGCCAAGGGCCAGCGAGCGCAGATACGCAGTATTTT
-	TRBV5-1	TRBJ2-3	CASSLEIATGTDTQYF	TGCGCCAGCAGCTTGGAGATAGCAACGGGCACAGATACGCAGTATTTT
-	TRBV7-3	TRBJ2-5	CASSLGTGIQETQYF	TGTGCCAGCAGCTTAGGTACAGGAATACAAGAGACCCAGTACTTC
-	TRBV4-2	TRBJ2-7	CASSQREMREQYF	TGTGCCAGCAGCCAAAGAGAGATGCGCGAGCAGTACTTC
-	TRBV5-1	TRBJ2-5	CASSLVGGTQETQYF	TGCGCCAGCAGCCTGGTGGGGGGGACACAAGAGACCCAGTACTTC